This T cell receptor beta chain appears in the sequencing data of a study of STAT5B mutations in CD4+ large granular lymphocyte leukemia. Per germline, CDR1 SGHVS and CDR2 FQNEAQ. The CDR3 contains 12 residues. V was pared by 1 base and J by 9 bases, with 7 bases between. Assay used: immunoSEQ multiplex PCR; TCRdb lists only in-frame clones, some missing. The sample contains some 40,000 clones, approximately 86% of which appear only once. The gene calls are TRBV7-8 and TRBJ1-5; D is undetermined. The source of this sequence is a human donor in good health. The sequenced sample consisted of CD4+ T cells from blood buffy coats. The CDR3 coding sequence is TGTGCCAGCAGCTTAGATGGAGGGCCCCAGCATTTT. It yields the protein CASSLDGGPQHF.